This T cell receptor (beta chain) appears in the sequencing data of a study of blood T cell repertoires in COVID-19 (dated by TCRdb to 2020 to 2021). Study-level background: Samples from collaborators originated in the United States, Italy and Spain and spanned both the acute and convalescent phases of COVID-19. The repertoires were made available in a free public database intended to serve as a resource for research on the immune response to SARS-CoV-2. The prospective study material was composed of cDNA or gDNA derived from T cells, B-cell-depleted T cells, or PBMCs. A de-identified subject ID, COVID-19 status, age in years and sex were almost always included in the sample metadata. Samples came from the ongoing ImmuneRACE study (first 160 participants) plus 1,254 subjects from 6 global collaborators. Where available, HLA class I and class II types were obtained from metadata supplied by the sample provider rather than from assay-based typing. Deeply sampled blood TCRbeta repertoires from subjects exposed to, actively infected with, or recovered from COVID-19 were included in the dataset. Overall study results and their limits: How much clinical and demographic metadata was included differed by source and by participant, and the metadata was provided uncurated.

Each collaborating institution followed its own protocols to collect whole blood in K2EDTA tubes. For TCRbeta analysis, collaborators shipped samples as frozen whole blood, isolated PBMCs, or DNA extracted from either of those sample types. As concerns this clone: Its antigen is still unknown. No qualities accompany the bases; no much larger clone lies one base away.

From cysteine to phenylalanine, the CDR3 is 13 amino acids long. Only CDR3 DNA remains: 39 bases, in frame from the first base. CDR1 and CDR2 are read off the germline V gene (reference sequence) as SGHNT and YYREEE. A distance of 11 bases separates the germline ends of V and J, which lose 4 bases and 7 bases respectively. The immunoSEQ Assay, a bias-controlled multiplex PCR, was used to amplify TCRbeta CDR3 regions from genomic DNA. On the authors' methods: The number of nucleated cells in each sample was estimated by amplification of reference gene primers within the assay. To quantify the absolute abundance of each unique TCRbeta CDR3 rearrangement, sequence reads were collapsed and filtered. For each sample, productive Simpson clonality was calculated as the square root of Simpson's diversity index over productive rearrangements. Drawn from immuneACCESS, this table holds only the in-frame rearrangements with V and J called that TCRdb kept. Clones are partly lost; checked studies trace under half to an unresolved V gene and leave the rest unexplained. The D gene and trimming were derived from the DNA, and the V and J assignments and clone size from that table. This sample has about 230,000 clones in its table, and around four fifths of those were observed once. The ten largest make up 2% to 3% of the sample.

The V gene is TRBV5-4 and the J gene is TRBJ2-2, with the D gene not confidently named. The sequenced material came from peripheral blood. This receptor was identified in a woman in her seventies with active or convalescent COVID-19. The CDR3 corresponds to CASSHFGFGELFF. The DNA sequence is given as TGTGCCAGCAGCCACTTCGGGTTCGGGGAGCTGTTTTTT.